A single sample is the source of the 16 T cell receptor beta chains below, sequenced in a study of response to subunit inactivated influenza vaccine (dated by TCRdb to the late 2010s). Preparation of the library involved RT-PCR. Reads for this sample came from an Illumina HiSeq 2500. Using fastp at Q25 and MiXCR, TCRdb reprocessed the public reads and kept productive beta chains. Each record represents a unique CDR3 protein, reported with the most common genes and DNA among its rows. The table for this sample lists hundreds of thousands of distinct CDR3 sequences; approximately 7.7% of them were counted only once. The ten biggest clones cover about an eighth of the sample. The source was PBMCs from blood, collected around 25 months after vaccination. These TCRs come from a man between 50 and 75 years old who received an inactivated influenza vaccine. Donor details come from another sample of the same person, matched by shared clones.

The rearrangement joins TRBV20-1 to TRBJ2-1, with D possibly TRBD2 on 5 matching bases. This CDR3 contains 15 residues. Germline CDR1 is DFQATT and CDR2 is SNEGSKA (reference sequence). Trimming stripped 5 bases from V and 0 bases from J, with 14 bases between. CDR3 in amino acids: CSAPTPADSYNEQFF. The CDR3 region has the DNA TGCAGTGCTCCGACCCCAGCGGACTCCTACAATGAGCAGTTCTTC.

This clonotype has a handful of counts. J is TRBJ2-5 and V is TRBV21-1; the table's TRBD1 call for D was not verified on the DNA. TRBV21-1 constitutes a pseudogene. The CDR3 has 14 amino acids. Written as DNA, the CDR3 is TGTGCCAGCAGCATTCCGGGGGGGCGCGAGACCCAGTACTTC. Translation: CASSIPGGRETQYF.

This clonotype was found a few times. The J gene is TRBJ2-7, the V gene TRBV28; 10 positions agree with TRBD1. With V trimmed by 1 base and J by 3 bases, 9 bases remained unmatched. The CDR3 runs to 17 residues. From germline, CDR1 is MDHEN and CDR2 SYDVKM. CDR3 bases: TGTGCCAGCAGTTTATCTCCCGCCGGGACAGGGGACTACGAGCAGTACTTC. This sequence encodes CASSLSPAGTGDYEQYF.

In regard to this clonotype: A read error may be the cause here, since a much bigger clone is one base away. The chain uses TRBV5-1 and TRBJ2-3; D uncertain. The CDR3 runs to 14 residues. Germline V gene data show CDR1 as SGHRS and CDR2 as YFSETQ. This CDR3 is CASSLDRPRDTKYF. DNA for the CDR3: TGCGCCAGCAGCTTGGACAGACCCAGAGATACGAAGTATTTT. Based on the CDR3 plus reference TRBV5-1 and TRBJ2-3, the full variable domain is KAGVTQTPRYLIKTRGQQVTLSCSPISGHRSVSWYQQTPGQGLQFLFEYFSETQRNKGNFPGRFSGRQFSNSRSEMNVSTLELGDSALYLCASSLDRPRDTKYFGPGTRLTVL.

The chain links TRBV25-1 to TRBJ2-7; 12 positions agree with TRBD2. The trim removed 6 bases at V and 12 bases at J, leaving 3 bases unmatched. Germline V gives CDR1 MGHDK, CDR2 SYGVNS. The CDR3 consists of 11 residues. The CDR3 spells CASSASGRAYF. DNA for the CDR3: TGTGCCAGCAGCGCTAGCGGGAGGGCGTACTTC.

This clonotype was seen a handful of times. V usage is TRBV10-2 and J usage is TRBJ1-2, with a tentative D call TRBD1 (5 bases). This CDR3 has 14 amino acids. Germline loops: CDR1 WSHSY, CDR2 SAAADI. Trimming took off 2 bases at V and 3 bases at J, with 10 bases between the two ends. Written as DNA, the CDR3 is TGCGCCAGCAGTGAGCCAGGGCGTGACTATGGCTACACCTTC. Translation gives CASSEPGRDYGYTF.

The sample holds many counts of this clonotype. CDR3 bases: TGCGCCAGCAGCTTGACAGCTCCCGAGGCCAAAAACATTCAGTACTTC. The encoded protein is CASSLTAPEAKNIQYF. The rearrangement links TRBV5-1 to TRBJ2-4; D is ambiguous. Germline-derived CDR1 and CDR2 are SGHRS and YFSETQ. This CDR3 has 16 residues. V lost 1 base, J lost 1 base, and 12 bases lay in between. The full variable domain, its missing parts supplied by reference TRBV5-1 and TRBJ2-4, is KAGVTQTPRYLIKTRGQQVTLSCSPISGHRSVSWYQQTPGQGLQFLFEYFSETQRNKGNFPGRFSGRQFSNSRSEMNVSTLELGDSALYLCASSLTAPEAKNIQYFGAGTRLSVL.

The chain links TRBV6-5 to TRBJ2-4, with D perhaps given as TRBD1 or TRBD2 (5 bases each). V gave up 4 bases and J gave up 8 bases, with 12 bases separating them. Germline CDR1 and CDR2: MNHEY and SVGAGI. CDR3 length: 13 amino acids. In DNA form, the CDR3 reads TGTGCCAGCAGTTCAACCGGGACCCACATTCAGTACTTC. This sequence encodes CASSSTGTHIQYF.

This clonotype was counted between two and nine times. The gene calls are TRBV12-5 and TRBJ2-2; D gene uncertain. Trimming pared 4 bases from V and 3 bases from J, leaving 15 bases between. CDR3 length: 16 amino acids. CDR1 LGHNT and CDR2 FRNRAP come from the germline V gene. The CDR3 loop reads CASGSTGRGYTGELFF. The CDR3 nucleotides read TGTGCTAGTGGTTCCACGGGCCGCGGTTACACCGGGGAGCTGTTTTTT.

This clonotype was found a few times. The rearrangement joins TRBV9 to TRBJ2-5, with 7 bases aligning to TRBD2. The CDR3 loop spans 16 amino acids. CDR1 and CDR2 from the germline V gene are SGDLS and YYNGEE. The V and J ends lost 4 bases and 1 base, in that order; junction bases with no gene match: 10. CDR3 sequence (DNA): TGTGCCAGCAGCTCCACCCGACTAGCCCCCCAAGAGACCCAGTACTTC. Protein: CASSSTRLAPQETQYF. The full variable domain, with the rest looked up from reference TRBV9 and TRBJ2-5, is DSGVTQTPKHLITATGQRVTLRCSPRSGDLSVYWYQQSLDQGLQFLIQYYNGEERAKGNILERFSAQQFPDLHSELNLSSLELGDSALYFCASSSTRLAPQETQYFGPGTRLLVL.

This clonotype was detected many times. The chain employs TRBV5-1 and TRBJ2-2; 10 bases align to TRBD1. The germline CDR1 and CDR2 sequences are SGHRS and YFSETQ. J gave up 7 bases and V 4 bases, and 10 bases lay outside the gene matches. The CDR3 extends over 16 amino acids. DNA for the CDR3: TGCGCCAGCAGCGGGGGGACAGGGGCCGGCGGCGGGGAGCTGTTTTTT. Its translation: CASSGGTGAGGGELFF.

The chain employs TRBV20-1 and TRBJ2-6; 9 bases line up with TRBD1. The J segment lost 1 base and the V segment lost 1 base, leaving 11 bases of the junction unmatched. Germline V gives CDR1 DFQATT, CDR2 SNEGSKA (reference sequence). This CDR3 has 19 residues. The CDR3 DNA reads TGCAGTGCTAGAGGGGTCGGGACAGGGACAAGGTCTGGGGCCAACGTCCTGACTTTC. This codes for CSARGVGTGTRSGANVLTF.

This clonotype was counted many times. In nucleotides, the CDR3 is TGCGCCAGCAGCCAAGATTTCGGGAACACTGAAGCTTTCTTT. The encoded protein is CASSQDFGNTEAFF. The chain joins TRBV4-3 to TRBJ1-1; D remains unclear. CDR1 and CDR2 from the germline V gene are LGHNA and YSLEER. V shed 0 bases and J shed 1 base, with 6 bases lying between them. This CDR3 is built from 14 residues.

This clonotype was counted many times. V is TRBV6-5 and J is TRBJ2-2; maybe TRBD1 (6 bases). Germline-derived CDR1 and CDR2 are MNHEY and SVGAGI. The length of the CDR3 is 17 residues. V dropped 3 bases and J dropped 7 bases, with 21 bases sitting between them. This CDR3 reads CASSYNVPTGVGGELFF. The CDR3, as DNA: TGTGCCAGCAGTTATAACGTGCCGACAGGAGTAGGCGGGGAGCTGTTTTTT.

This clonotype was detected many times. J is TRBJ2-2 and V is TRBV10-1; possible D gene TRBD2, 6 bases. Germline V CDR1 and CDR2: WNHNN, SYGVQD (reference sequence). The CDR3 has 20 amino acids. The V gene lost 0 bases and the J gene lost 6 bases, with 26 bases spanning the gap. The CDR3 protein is CASSESTRLEAGNVSGELFF. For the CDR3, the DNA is TGCGCCAGCAGTGAGTCGACACGCTTAGAAGCGGGCAACGTTTCCGGGGAGCTGTTTTTT.

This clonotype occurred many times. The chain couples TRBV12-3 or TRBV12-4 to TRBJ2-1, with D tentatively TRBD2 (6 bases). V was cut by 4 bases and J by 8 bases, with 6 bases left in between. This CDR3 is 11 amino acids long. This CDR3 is CASSWRDEQFF. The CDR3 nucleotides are TGTGCCAGCAGTTGGAGGGATGAGCAGTTCTTC.